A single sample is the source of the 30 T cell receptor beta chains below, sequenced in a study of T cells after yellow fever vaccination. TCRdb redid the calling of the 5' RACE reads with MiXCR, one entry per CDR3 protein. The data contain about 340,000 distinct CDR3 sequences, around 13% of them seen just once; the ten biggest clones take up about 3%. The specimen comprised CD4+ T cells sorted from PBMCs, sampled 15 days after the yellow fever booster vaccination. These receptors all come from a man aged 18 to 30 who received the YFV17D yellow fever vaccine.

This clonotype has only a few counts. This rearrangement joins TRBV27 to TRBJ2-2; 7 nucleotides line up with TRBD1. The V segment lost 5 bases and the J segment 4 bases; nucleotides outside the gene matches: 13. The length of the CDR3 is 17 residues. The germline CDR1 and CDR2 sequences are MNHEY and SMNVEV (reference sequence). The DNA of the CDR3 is TGTGCCAGCAGTCCCCTACACGGGACAGCTATCACCGGGGAGCTGTTTTTT. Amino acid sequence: CASSPLHGTAITGELFF.

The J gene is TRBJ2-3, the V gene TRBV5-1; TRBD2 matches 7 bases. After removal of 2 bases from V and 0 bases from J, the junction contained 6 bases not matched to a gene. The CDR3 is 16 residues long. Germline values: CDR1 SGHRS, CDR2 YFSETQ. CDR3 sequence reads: CASSLVAGVSTDTQYF. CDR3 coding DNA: TGCGCCAGCAGCTTAGTGGCGGGGGTTAGCACAGATACGCAGTATTTT.

In DNA, the CDR3 is TGTGCCAGCAGCTTAGAAGGCAGGGTACTGTCGAATGGCTACACCTTC. Translation gives CASSLEGRVLSNGYTF. V is TRBV7-9 and J is TRBJ1-2; maybe TRBD1 (5 bases). V dropped 1 base and J dropped 6 bases, with 18 bases sitting between them. The CDR3 sequence is 16 residues long. CDR1 and CDR2 from the germline V gene are SEHNR and FQNEAQ (reference sequence). The complete variable domain, with remaining parts taken from reference TRBV7-9 and TRBJ1-2, reads DTGVSQNPRHKITKRGQNVTFRCDPISEHNRLYWYRQTLGQGPEFLTYFQNEAQLEKSRLLSDRFSAERPKGSFSTLEIQRTEQGDSAMYLCASSLEGRVLSNGYTFGSGTRLTVV.

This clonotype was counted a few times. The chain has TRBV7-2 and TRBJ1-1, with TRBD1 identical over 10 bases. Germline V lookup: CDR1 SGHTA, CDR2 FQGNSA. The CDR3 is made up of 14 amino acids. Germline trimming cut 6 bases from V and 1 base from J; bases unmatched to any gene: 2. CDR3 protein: CASRRDRGNTEAFF. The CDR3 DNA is TGTGCCAGCAGAAGGGACAGGGGGAACACTGAAGCTTTCTTT.

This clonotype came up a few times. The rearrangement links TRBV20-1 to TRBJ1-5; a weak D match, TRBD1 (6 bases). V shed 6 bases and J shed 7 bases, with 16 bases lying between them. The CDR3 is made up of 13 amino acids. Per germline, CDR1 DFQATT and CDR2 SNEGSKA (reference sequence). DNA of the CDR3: TGCAGTGCAATCCGGGGGCCGCGACAGCCCCAGCATTTT. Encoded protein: CSAIRGPRQPQHF.

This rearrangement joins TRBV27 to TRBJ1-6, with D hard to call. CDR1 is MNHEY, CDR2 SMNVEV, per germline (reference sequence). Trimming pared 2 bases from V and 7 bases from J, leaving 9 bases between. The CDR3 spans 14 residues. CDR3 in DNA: TGTGCCAGCAGTTTAAAGGTTTTCAATTCACCCCTCCACTTT. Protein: CASSLKVFNSPLHF.

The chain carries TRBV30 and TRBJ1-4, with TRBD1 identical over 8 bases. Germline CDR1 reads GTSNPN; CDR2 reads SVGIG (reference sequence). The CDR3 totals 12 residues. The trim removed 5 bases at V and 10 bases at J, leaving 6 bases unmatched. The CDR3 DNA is TGTGCCTGGGACAGGGGCACTGGAAAACTGTTTTTT. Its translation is CAWDRGTGKLFF.

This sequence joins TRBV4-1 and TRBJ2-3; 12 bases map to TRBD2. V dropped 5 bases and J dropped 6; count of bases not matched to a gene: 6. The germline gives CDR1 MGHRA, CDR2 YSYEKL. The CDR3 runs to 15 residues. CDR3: CASSWTGLAGDTQYF. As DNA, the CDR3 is TGCGCCAGCAGCTGGACGGGACTAGCGGGCGATACGCAGTATTTT.

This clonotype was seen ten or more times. The CDR3 DNA reads as TGTGCCAGCAGTACACCAGGACGTGAGCAGTTCTTC. It yields the protein CASSTPGREQFF. This rearrangement joins TRBV28 to TRBJ2-1; D remains ambiguous. CDR3 length: 12 amino acids. Germline V gives CDR1 MDHEN, CDR2 SYDVKM. With 5 bases removed from V and 9 bases from J, the gap between germline ends came to 11 bases.

The chain's CDR3 is CASSASFALSNTGELFF. Here the CDR3 DNA reads TGTGCCAGCAGCGCCTCCTTTGCGCTCTCGAACACCGGGGAGCTGTTTTTT. V usage is TRBV27 and J usage is TRBJ2-2; D is unresolved. Trimming shortened V by 6 bases and J by 0 bases, and 17 bases separated the two germline ends. Per germline, CDR1 MNHEY and CDR2 SMNVEV (reference sequence). The CDR3 consists of 17 residues.

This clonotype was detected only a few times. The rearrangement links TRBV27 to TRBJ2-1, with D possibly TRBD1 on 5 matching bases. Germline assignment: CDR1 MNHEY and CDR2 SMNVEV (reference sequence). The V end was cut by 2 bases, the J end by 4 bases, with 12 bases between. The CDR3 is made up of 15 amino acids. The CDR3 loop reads CASSLRGTFYNEQFF. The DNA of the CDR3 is TGTGCCAGCAGTTTAAGGGGAACATTTTACAATGAGCAGTTCTTC.

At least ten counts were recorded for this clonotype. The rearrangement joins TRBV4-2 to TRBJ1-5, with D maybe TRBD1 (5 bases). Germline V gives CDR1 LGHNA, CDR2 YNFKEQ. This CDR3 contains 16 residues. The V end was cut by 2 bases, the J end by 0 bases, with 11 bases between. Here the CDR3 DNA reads TGTGCCAGCAGCCAACAGGGAGGCCATAGCAATCAGCCCCAGCATTTT. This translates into CASSQQGGHSNQPQHF.

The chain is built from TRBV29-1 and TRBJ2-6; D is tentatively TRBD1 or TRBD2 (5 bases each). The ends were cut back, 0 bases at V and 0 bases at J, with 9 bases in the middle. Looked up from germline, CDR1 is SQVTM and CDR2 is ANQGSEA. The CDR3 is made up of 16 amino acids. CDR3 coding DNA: TGCAGCGTTGAAGAGGGACCGAACTCTGGGGCCAACGTCCTGACTTTC. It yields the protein CSVEEGPNSGANVLTF.

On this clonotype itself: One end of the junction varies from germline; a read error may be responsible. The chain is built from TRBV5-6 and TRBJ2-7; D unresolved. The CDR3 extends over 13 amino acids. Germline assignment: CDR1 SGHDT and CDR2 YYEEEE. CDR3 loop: CASSLGRRYELYF. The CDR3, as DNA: TGTGCCAGCAGCTTGGGACGGCGGTACGAGCTGTACTTC.

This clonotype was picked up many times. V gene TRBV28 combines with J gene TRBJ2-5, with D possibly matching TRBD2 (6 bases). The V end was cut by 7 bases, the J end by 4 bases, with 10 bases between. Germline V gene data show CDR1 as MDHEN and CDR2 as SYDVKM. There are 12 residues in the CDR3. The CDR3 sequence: CASTTGGETQYF. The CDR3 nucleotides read TGTGCCAGCACCACCGGGGGAGAGACCCAGTACTTC.

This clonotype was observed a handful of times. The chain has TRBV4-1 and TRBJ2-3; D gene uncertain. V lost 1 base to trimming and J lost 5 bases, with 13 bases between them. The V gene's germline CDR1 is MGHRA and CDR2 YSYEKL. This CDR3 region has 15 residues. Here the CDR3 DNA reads TGCGCCAGCAGCCAAGGAAGGGTCTTTCTAGATACGCAGTATTTT. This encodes CASSQGRVFLDTQYF.

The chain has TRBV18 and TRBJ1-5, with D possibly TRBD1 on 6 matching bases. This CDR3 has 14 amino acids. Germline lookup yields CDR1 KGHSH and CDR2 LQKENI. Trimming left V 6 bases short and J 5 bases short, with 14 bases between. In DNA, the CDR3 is TGTGCCAGCTCTCCCGGACAGCGAGATCAGCCCCAGCATTTT. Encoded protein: CASSPGQRDQPQHF.

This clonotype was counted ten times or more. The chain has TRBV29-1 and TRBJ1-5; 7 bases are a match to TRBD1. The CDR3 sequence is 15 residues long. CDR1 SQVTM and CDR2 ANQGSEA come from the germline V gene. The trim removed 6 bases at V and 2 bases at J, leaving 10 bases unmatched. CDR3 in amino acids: CSVSQGLLGNQPQHF. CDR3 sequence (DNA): TGCAGCGTCTCACAGGGGTTATTAGGCAATCAGCCCCAGCATTTT.

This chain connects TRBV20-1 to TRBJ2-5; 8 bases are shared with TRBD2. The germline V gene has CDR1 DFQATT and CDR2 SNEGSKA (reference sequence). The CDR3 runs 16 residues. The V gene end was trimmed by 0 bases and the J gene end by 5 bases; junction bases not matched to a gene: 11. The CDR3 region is CSARDRAGGVPETQYF. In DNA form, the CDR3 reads TGCAGTGCTAGAGATAGGGCGGGGGGTGTACCGGAGACCCAGTACTTC.

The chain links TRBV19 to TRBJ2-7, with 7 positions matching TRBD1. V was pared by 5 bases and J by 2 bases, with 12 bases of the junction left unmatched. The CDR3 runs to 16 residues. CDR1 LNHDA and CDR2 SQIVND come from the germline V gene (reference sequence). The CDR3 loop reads CASSPRDRFSTYEQYF. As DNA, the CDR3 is TGTGCCAGTAGTCCTCGGGACAGATTTTCGACCTACGAGCAGTACTTC.

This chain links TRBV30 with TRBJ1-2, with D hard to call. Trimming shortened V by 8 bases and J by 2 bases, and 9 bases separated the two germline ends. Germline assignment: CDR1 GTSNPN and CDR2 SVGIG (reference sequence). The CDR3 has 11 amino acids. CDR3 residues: CARRENYGYTF. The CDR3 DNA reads TGTGCCCGCCGGGAAAACTATGGCTACACCTTC.

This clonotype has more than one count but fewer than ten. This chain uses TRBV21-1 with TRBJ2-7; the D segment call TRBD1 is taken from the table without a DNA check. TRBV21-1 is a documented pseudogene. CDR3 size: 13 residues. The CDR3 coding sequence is TGTGCCAGCAGCAAAAGGTTGGGGACCCCGTGGTACTTC. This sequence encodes CASSKRLGTPWYF.

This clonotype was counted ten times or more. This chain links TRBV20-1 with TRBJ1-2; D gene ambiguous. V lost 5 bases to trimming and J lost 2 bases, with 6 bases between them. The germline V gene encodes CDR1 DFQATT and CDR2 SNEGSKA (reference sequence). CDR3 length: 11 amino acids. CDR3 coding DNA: TGCAGTGCTGCCCAAAACTATGGCTACACCTTC. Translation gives CSAAQNYGYTF.

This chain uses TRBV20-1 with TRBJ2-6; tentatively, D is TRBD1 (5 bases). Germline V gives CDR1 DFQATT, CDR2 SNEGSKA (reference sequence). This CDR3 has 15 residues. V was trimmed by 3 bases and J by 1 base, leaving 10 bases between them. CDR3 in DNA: TGCAGTGCTAGGGCTAGGGGTTCTGGGGCCAACGTCCTGACTTTC. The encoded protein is CSARARGSGANVLTF.

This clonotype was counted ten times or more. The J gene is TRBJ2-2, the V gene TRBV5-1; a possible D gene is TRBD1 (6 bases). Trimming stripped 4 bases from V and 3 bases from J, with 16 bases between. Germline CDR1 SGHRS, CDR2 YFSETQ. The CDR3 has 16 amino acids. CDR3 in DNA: TGCGCCAGCAGCCCCCGTAGACAGGAGGACACCGGGGAGCTGTTTTTT. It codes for CASSPRRQEDTGELFF. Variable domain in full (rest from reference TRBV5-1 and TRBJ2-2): KAGVTQTPRYLIKTRGQQVTLSCSPISGHRSVSWYQQTPGQGLQFLFEYFSETQRNKGNFPGRFSGRQFSNSRSEMNVSTLELGDSALYLCASSPRRQEDTGELFFGEGSRLTVL.

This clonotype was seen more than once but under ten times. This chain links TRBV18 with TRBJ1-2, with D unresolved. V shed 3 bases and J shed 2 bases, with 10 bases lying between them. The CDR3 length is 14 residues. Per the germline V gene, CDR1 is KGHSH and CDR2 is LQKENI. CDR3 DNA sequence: TGTGCCAGCTCACCGGGCTCTGAGAACTATGGCTACACCTTC. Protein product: CASSPGSENYGYTF.

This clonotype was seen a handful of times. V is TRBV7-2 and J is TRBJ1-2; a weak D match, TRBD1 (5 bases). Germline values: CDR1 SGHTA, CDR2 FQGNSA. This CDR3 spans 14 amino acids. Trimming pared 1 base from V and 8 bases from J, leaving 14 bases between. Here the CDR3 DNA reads TGTGCCAGCAGCTTAGAAACGGGGCGAAGGGGCTACACCTTC. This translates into CASSLETGRRGYTF.

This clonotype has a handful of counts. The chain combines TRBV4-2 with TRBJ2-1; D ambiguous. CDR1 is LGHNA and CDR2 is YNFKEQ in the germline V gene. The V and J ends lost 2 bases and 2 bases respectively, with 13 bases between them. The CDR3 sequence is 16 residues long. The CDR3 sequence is CASSQLLQVPYNEQFF. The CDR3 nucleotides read TGTGCCAGCAGCCAACTTTTACAAGTTCCCTACAATGAGCAGTTCTTC.

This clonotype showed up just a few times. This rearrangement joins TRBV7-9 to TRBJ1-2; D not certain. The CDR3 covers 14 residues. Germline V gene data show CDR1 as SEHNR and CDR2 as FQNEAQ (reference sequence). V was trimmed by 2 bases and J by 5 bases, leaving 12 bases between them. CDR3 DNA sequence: TGTGCCAGCAGCTTATCGGCAGAGACTTATGGCTACACCTTC. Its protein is CASSLSAETYGYTF.

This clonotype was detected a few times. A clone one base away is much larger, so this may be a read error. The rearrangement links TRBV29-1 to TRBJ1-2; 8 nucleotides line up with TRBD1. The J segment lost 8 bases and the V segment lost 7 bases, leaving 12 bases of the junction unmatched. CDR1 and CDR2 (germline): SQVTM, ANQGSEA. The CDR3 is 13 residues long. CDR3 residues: CSADPHQGAGYTF. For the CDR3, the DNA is TGCAGCGCTGACCCCCACCAGGGGGCGGGCTACACCTTC.